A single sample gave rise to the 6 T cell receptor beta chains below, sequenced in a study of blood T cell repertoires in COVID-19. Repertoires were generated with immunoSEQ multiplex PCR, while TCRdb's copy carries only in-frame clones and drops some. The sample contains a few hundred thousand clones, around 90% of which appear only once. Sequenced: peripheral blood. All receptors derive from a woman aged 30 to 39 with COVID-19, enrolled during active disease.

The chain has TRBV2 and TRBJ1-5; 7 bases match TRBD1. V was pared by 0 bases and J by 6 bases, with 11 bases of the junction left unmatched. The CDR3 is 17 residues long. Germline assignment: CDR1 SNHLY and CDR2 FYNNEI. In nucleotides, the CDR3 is TGTGCCAGCAGTGAAGCGGTTGGAGGAGGGGGCAGTCAGCCCCAGCATTTT. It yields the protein CASSEAVGGGGSQPQHF.

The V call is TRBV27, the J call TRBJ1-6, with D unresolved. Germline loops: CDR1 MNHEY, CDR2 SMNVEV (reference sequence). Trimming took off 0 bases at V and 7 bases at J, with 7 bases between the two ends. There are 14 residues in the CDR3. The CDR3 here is CASSLSWQNSPLHF. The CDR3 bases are TGTGCCAGCAGTTTATCGTGGCAGAATTCACCCCTCCACTTT.

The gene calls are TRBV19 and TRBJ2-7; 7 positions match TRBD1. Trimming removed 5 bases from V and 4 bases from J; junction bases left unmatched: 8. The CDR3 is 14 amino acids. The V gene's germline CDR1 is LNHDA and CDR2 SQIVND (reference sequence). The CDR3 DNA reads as TGTGCCAGTAGTGCCGACAGGGTCGGTTACGAGCAGTACTTC. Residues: CASSADRVGYEQYF.

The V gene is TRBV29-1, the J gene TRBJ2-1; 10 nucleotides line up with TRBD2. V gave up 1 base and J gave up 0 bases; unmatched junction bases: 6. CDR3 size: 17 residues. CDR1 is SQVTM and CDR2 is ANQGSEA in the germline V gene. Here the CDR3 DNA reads TGCAGCGTTGAAGGACTAGCGGGCTCCGTCTCCTACAATGAGCAGTTCTTC. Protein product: CSVEGLAGSVSYNEQFF.

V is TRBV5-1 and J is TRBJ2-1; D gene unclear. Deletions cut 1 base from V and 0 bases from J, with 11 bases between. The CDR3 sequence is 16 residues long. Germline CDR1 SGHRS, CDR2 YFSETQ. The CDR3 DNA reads TGCGCCAGCAGCTTGATTCGCGGCAGCTCCTACAATGAGCAGTTCTTC. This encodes CASSLIRGSSYNEQFF.

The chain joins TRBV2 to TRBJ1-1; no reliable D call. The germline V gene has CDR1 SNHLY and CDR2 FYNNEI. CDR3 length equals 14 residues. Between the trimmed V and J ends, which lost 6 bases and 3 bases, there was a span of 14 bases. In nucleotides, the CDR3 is TGTGCCAGCAGCAGGCCTGATCTGTACACTGAAGCTTTCTTT. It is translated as CASSRPDLYTEAFF.